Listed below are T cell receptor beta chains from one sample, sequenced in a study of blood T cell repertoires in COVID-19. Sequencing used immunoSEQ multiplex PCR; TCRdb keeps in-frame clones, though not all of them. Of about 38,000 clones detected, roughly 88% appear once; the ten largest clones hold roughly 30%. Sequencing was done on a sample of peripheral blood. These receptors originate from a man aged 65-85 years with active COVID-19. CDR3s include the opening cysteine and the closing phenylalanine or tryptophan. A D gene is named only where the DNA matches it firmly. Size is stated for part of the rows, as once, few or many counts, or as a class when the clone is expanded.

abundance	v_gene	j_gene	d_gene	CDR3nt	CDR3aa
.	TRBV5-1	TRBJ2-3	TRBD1	TGCGCCAGCAGGGCCCTGTCAGGGGGCTGGGCAGATACGCAGTATTTT	CASRALSGGWADTQYF
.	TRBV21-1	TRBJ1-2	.	TGTGCCAGCAGCAAAGAGGGCAGGGTCCATGGCTACACCTTC	CASSKEGRVHGYTF
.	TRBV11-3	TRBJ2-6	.	TGTGCCAGCAGCTCAGGGTCTGGGGCCAACGTCCTGACTTTC	CASSSGSGANVLTF
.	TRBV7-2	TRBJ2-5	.	TGTGCCAGCAGCTTAGGGGGGCGAGGGACCCAGTACTTC	CASSLGGRGTQYF
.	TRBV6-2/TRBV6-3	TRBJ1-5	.	TGTGCCAGCACCCCCGCAGGGGTCACTAATCAGCCCCAGCATTTT	CASTPAGVTNQPQHF
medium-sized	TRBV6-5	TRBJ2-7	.	TGTGCCAGCAGAAGCGGGTACCCCTACGAGCAGTACTTC	CASRSGYPYEQYF
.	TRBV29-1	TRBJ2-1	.	TGCAGCGTTGATCGGCGGGATGAGCAGTTCTTC	CSVDRRDEQFF
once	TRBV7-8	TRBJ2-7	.	TGTGCCAGCAGCCCCCACAGGGTAGGCGAGCAGTACTTC	CASSPHRVGEQYF
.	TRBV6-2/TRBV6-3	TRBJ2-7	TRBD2	TGTGCCAGCAGTTGGGGAGGGGTTGGGTCCTACGAGCAGTACTTC	CASSWGGVGSYEQYF
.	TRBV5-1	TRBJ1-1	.	TGCGCCAGCAGCTCGGGCAGGGGTTCGCTCATGAACACTGAAGCTTTCTTT	CASSSGRGSLMNTEAFF
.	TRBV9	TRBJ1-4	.	TGTGCCAGCAGCGACCAGGCGGGGAACGAAAAACTGTTTTTT	CASSDQAGNEKLFF
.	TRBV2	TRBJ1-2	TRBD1	TGTGCCAGCAGTGGGACAGGGGGCCAAACCTTTGGCTACACCTTC	CASSGTGGQTFGYTF
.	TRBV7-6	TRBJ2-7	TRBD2	TGTGCCAGCAGCCGTGGCATGAGGCTAGCGGGATATCGGACGTACGAGCAGTACTTC	CASSRGMRLAGYRTYEQYF
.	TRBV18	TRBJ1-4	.	TGTGCCAGCTCACCACGCCTCGGAGGGAATGAAAAACTGTTTTTT	CASSPRLGGNEKLFF
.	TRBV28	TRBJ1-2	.	TGTGCCAGCAGCCCCCAGGGATCTAACTATGGCTACACCTTC	CASSPQGSNYGYTF
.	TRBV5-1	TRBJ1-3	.	TGCGCCAGCAGCCGGACGGGGAACTCTGGAAACACCATATATTTT	CASSRTGNSGNTIYF